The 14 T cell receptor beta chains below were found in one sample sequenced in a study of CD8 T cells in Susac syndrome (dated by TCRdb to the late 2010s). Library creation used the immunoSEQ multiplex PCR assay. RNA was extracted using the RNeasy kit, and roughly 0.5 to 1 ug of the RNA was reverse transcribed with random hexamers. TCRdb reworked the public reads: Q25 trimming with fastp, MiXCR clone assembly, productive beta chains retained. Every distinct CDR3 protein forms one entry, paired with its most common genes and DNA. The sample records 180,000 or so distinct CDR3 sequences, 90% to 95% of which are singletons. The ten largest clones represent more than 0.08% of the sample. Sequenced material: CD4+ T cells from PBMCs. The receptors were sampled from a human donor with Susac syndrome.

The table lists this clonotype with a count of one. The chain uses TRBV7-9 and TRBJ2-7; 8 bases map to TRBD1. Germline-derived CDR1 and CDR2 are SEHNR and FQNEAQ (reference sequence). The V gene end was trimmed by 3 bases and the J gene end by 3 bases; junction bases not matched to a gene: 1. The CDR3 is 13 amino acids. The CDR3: CASSFDRGYEQYF. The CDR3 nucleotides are TGTGCCAGCAGCTTCGACAGGGGCTACGAGCAGTACTTC.

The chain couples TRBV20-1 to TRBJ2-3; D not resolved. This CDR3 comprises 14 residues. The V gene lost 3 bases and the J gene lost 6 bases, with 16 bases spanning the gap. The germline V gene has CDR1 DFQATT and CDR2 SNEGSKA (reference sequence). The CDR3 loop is CSASLGPRQDTQYF. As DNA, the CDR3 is TGCAGTGCTAGTCTCGGGCCGCGGCAGGATACGCAGTATTTT.

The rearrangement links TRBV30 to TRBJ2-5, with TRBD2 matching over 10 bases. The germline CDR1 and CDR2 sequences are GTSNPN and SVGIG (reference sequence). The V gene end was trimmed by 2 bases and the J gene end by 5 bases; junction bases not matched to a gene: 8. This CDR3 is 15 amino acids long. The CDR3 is CAWSYSGGTRETQYF. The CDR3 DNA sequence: TGTGCCTGGAGTTATAGCGGGGGGACTCGGGAGACCCAGTACTTC.

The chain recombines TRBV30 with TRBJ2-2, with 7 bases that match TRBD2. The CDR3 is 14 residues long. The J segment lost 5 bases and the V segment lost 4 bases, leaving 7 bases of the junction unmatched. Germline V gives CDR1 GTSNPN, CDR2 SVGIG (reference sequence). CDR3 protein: CAWTAGVETGELFF. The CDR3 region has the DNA TGTGCCTGGACGGCGGGGGTAGAGACCGGGGAGCTGTTTTTT.

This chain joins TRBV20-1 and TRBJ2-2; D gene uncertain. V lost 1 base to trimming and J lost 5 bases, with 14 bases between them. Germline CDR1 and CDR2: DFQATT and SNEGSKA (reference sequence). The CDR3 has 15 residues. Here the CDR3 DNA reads TGCAGTGCTAGAGTTGGCACACCCATGACCGGGGAGCTGTTTTTT. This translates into CSARVGTPMTGELFF.

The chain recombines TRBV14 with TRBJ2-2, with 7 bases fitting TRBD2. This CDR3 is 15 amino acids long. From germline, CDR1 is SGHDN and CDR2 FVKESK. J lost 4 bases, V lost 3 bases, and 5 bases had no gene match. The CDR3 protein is CASSQLGLLTGELFF. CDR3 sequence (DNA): TGTGCCAGCAGCCAGTTGGGACTACTCACCGGGGAGCTGTTTTTT.

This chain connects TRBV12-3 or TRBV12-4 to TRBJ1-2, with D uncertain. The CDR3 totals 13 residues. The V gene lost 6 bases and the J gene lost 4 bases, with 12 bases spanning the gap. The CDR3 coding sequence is TGTGCCAGCAGGTGGCAGGAGGGCTATGGCTACACCTTC. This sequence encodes CASRWQEGYGYTF.

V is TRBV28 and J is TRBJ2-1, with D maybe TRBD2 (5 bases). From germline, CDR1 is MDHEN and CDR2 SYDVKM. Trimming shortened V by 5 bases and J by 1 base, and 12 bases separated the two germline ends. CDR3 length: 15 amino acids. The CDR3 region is CASSPLAWSYNEQFF. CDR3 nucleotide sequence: TGTGCCAGCAGTCCGTTAGCGTGGTCCTACAATGAGCAGTTCTTC.

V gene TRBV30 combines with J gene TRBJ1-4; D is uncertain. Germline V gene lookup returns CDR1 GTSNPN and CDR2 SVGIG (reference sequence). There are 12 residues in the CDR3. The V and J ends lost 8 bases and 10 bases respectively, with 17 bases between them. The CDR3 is CARRGEGLKLFF. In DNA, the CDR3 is TGTGCCCGCCGCGGGGAGGGCTTAAAACTGTTTTTT.

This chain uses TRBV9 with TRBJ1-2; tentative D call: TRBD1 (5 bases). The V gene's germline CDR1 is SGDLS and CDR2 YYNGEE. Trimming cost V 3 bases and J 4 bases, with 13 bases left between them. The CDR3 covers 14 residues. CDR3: CASSADPGGYGYTF. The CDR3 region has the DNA TGTGCCAGCAGCGCCGACCCCGGGGGCTATGGCTACACCTTC. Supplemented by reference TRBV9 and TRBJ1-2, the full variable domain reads DSGVTQTPKHLITATGQRVTLRCSPRSGDLSVYWYQQSLDQGLQFLIQYYNGEERAKGNILERFSAQQFPDLHSELNLSSLELGDSALYFCASSADPGGYGYTFGSGTRLTVV.

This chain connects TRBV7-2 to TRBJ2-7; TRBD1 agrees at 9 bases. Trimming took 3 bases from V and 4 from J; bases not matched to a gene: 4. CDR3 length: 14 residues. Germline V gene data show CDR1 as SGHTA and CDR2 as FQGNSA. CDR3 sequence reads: CASSFTDRGYEQYF. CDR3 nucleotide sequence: TGTGCCAGCAGCTTTACGGACAGGGGTTACGAGCAGTACTTC.

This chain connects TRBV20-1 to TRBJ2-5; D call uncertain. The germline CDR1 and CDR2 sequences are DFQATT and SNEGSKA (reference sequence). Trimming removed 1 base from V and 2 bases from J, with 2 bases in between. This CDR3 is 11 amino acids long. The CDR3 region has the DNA TGCAGTGCTAGAGGACAAGAGACCCAGTACTTC. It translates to CSARGQETQYF.

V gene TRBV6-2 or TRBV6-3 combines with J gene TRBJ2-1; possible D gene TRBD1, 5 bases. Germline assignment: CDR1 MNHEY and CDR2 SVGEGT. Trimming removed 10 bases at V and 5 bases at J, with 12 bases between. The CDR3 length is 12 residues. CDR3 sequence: CAKTEEDNEQFF. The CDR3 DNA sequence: TGTGCCAAGACAGAAGAAGACAATGAGCAGTTCTTC.

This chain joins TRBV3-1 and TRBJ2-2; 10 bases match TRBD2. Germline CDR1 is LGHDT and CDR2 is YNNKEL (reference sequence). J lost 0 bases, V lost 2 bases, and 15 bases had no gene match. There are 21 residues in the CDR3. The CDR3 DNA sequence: TGTGCCAGCAGCCAACGACCACAGGAGACCACTAGCGGGACGAACACCGGGGAGCTGTTTTTT. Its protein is CASSQRPQETTSGTNTGELFF. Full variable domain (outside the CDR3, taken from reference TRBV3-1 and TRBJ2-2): DTAVSQTPKYLVTQMGNDKSIKCEQNLGHDTMYWYKQDSKKFLKIMFSYNNKELIINETVPNRFSPKSPDKAHLNLHINSLELGDSAVYFCASSQRPQETTSGTNTGELFFGEGSRLTVL.